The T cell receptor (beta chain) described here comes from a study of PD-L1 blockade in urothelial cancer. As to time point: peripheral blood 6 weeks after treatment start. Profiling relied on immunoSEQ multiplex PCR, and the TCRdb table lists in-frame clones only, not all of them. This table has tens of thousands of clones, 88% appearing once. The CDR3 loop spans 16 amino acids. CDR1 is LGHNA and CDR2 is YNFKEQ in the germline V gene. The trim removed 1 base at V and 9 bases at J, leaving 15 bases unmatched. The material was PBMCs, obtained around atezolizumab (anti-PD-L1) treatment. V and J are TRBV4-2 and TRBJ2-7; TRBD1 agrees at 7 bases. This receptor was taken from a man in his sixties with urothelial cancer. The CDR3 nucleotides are TGTGCCAGCAGCCAAGGGGTAAACAGGGGAACGGTGCGGCAGTACTTC. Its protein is CASSQGVNRGTVRQYF.